The entry that follows covers one TCR beta chain sequence. Its antigen is unknown. The sample is drawn from a study of cytomegalovirus exposure and HLA in healthy donors. Study in general: Some 85 million unique TCRs, all from HLA-typed donors, were included in an early release of the data. Findings of the study overall: Across donors, most TCRs were seen rarely, yet some public ones were widespread. A highly shared variant cluster was judged a likely technical artifact.

CDR1 and CDR2 from the germline V gene are MDHEN and SYDVKM. Deletions cut 9 bases from V and 5 bases from J, with 26 bases between. CDR3 size: 17 residues. The PCR had 60 Vbeta and 13 Jbeta primers. Produced via immunoSEQ multiplex PCR; TCRdb's table is partial and in-frame only. The table records under 200,000 clones, about four fifths of them present only once. The source is a woman in her forties or fifties in good health and CMV-seronegative. The sample comprised PBMCs. V and J are TRBV28 and TRBJ1-5; D not certain. The CDR3 loop is CASKTVRTFEGDQPQHF. Written as DNA, the CDR3 is TGTGCCAGTAAAACAGTCAGGACCTTTGAGGGAGATCAGCCCCAGCATTTT.